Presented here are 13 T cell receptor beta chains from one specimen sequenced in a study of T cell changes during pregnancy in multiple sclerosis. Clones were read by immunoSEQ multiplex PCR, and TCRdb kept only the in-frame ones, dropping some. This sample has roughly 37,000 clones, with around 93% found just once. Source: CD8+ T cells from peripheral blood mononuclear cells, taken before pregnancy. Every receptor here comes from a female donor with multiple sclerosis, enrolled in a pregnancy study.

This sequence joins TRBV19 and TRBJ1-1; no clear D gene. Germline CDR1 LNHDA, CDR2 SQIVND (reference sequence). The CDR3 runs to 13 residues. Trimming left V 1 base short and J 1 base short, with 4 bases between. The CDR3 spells CASSIGQNTEAFF. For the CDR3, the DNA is TGTGCCAGTAGTATAGGGCAGAACACTGAAGCTTTCTTT.

CDR3 residues: CASSDSAGGADTQYF. DNA for the CDR3: TGTGCCAGCAGTGATTCAGCGGGGGGGGCAGATACGCAGTATTTT. The chain joins TRBV6-1 to TRBJ2-3; 10 positions agree with TRBD2. This CDR3 spans 15 amino acids. V lost 3 bases to trimming and J lost 4 bases; unmatched junction nucleotides: 4. Per germline, CDR1 MNHNS and CDR2 SASEGT.

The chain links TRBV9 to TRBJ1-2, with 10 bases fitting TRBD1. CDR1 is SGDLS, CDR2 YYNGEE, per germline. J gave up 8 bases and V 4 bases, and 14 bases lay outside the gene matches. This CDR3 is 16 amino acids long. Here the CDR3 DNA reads TGTGCCAGCAGCCATGGGAAGGGACAGGGGATGGGGGGCTACACCTTC. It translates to CASSHGKGQGMGGYTF. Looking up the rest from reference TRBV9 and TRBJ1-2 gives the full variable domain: DSGVTQTPKHLITATGQRVTLRCSPRSGDLSVYWYQQSLDQGLQFLIQYYNGEERAKGNILERFSAQQFPDLHSELNLSSLELGDSALYFCASSHGKGQGMGGYTFGSGTRLTVV.

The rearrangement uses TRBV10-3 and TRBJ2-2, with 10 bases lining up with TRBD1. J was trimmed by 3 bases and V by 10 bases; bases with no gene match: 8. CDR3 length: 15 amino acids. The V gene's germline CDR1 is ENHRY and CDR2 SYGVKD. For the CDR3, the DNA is TGTGCCACCGGCGACAGGGGGCGAGACACCGGGGAGCTGTTTTTT. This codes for CATGDRGRDTGELFF.

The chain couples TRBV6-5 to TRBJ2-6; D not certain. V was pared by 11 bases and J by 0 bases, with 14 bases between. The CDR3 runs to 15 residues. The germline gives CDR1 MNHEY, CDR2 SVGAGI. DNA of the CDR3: TGTGCCGCAGCACCACAGAGCTCTGGGGCCAACGTCCTGACTTTC. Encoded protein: CAAAPQSSGANVLTF.

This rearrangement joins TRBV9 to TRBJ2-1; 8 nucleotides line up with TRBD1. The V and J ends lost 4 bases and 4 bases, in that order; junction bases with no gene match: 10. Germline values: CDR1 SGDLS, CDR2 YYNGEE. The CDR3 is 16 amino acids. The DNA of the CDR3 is TGTGCCAGCAGCTCCCCTCGACAGGGGAGTTACAATGAGCAGTTCTTC. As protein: CASSSPRQGSYNEQFF.

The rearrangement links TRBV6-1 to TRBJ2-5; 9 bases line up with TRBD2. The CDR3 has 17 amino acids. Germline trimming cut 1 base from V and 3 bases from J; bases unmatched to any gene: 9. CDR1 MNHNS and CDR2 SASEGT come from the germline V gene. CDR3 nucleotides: TGTGCCAGCAGTGAAGATCCTTGGAAGCGGGAGGAAGAGACCCAGTACTTC. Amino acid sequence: CASSEDPWKREEETQYF.

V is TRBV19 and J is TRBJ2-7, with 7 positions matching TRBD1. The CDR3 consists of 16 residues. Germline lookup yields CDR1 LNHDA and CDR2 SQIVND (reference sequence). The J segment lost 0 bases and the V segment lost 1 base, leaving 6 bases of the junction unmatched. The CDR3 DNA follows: TGTGCCAGTAGTATAGCCTGGACAGGTCCCTCCTACGAGCAGTACTTC. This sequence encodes CASSIAWTGPSYEQYF.

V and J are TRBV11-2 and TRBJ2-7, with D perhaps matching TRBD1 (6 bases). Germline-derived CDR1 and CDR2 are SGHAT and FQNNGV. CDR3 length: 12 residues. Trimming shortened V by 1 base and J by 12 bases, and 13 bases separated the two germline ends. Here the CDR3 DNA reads TGTGCCAGCAGCTTAGTCGACAGGCTCACGTACTTC. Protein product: CASSLVDRLTYF.

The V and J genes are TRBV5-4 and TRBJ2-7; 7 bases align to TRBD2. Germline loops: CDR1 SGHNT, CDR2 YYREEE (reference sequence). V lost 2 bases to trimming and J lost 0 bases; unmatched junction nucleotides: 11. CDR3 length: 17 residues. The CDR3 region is CASSLRREIPSSYEQYF. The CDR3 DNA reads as TGTGCCAGCAGCTTAAGGCGGGAGATCCCTTCCTCCTACGAGCAGTACTTC.

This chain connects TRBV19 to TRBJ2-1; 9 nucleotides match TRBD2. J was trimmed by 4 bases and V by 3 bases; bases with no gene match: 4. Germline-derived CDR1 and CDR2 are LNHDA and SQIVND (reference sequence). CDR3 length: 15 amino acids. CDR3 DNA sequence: TGTGCCAGTAGTATGCCTAGCGGGGTTTACAATGAGCAGTTCTTC. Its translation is CASSMPSGVYNEQFF. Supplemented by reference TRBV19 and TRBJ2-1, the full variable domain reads DGGITQSPKYLFRKEGQNVTLSCEQNLNHDAMYWYRQDPGQGLRLIYYSQIVNDFQKGDIAEGYSVSREKKESFPLTVTSAQKNPTAFYLCASSMPSGVYNEQFFGPGTRLTVL.

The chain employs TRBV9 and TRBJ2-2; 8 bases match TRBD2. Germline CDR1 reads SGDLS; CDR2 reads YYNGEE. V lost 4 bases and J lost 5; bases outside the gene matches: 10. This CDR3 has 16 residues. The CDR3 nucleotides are TGTGCCAGCAGCCGTAAGCGGGAGAGAGGAACCGGGGAGCTGTTTTTT. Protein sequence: CASSRKRERGTGELFF.

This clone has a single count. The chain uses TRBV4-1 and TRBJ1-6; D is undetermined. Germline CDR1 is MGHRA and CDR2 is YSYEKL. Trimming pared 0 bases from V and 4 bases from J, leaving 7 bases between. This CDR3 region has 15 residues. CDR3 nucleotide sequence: TGCGCCAGCAGCCAAGATGCGGGTTATAATTCACCCCTCCACTTT. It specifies CASSQDAGYNSPLHF.